The clone carrying this TCR beta chain was seen a handful of times. Its specificity is unknown. The data originate from a study of blood T cells in healthy people across ages. Study-wide points: Because donor CMV status was unknown, expanded clonotype changes were possibly confounded.

Next came a second PCR, run for about 6 to 11 cycles, which used a sample-barcoded 5' primer along with a J-beta primer mix. A tag from a template-switch adaptor with 12 random nucleotides marked each cDNA molecule. TCRdb called the 5' RACE reads again in MiXCR, with one record for every CDR3 protein. The profile covers approximately 1.5 million distinct CDR3 sequences, with roughly a third appearing a single time and approximately 11% taken by the ten largest. The CDR3 length is 16 residues. Sample donors were healthy Caucasian individuals that came from Russia, aged about 6 to 100. Per sample, no less than 5.5 micrograms of total RNA were extracted.

This TCR came from a woman younger than 45 in good health. Source material: blood. The chain employs TRBV21-1 and TRBJ2-3; TRBD2 is the table's D call and was not checked against the DNA. TRBV21-1 is termed a pseudogene. The CDR3 coding sequence is TGTGCCAGCAGCAGGCCCGGGACTAGCGGCACAGATACGCAGTATTTT. It yields the protein CASSRPGTSGTDTQYF.